These 32 T cell receptor beta chains originate from one sample sequenced in a study of glioma-infiltrating T cells after dendritic cell vaccination. Sequencing used immunoSEQ multiplex PCR; TCRdb keeps in-frame clones, though not all of them. The top ten clones hold about 10% of a sample with tens of thousands of clones, 65% to 90% of them seen once. The sequenced sample was blood, obtained before dendritic cell vaccination. The origin of the receptors is a human donor with glioblastoma.

J is TRBJ1-2 and V is TRBV27; no clear D. The V gene lost 5 bases and the J gene lost 8 bases, with 21 bases spanning the gap. CDR1 MNHEY and CDR2 SMNVEV come from the germline V gene (reference sequence). This CDR3 region has 15 residues. The CDR3, as DNA: TGTGCCAGCAGTCAATCCCAAGGACGAGAGCGGGGCTACACCTTC. Protein sequence: CASSQSQGRERGYTF.

This chain connects TRBV5-4 to TRBJ2-6, with 10 bases that match TRBD1. Losses at the gene ends were 4 bases for V and 4 bases for J; bases not matched to a gene: 11. CDR1 and CDR2 from the germline V gene are SGHNT and YYREEE (reference sequence). The CDR3 has 18 amino acids. CDR3 in amino acids: CASSHRTGGVSGANVLTF. CDR3 sequence (DNA): TGTGCCAGCAGCCACCGGACAGGGGGTGTGTCGGGGGCCAACGTCCTGACTTTC. The whole variable domain, remainder taken from reference TRBV5-4 and TRBJ2-6, is ETGVTQSPTHLIKTRGQQVTLRCSSQSGHNTVSWYQQALGQGPQFIFQYYREEENGRGNFPPRFSGLQFPNYSSELNVNALELDDSALYLCASSHRTGGVSGANVLTFGAGSRLTVL.

V gene TRBV10-2 combines with J gene TRBJ1-5, with D uncertain. V lost 4 bases and J lost 5, with 12 bases in between. Germline V CDR1 and CDR2: WSHSY, SAAADI. This CDR3 region has 14 residues. The CDR3 is CASSGASPDQPQHF. The CDR3 nucleotides are TGCGCCAGCAGTGGGGCCTCCCCCGATCAGCCCCAGCATTTT.

The chain has TRBV7-8 and TRBJ2-7; TRBD2 matches at 11 bases. Germline V gene data show CDR1 as SGHVS and CDR2 as FQNEAQ. The CDR3 loop spans 15 amino acids. V dropped 3 bases and J dropped 3; count of bases not matched to a gene: 4. Here the CDR3 DNA reads TGTGCCAGCAGCTTTTTAGGACTAGCGGGCTACGAGCAGTACTTC. This encodes CASSFLGLAGYEQYF.

The V call is TRBV7-2, the J call TRBJ2-1; 11 nucleotides line up with TRBD2. Unmatched junction bases numbered 3, after V lost 4 bases and J lost 4 bases. The CDR3 sequence is 15 residues long. CDR1 is SGHTA and CDR2 is FQGNSA in the germline V gene. The CDR3 DNA follows: TGTGCCAGCAGCTCCGGGACTAGCGGTTACAATGAGCAGTTCTTC. Translation gives CASSSGTSGYNEQFF.

The V gene is TRBV25-1, the J gene TRBJ2-7; D not certain. Germline CDR1 MGHDK, CDR2 SYGVNS. The ends were cut back, 4 bases at V and 1 base at J, with 8 bases in the middle. CDR3 length equals 13 residues. The CDR3 region is CASSGRESYEQYF. CDR3 bases: TGTGCCAGCAGTGGCCGAGAGTCCTACGAGCAGTACTTC.

This chain connects TRBV30 to TRBJ1-2; D is unresolved. Trimming removed 5 bases at V and 2 bases at J, with 12 bases between. The CDR3 is 13 amino acids. The germline V gene encodes CDR1 GTSNPN and CDR2 SVGIG (reference sequence). The CDR3 coding sequence is TGTGCCTGGGAAGAAGGGAGGAACTATGGCTACACCTTC. Its translation is CAWEEGRNYGYTF.

CDR3 nucleotides: TGCGCCAGCAGCTTAACCGGGACAGCGGCAATCAGTGAGCAGTTCTTC. The encoded protein is CASSLTGTAAISEQFF. The chain combines TRBV5-1 with TRBJ2-1, with 7 positions matching TRBD1. Germline V gene data show CDR1 as SGHRS and CDR2 as YFSETQ. This CDR3 has 16 residues. J gave up 9 bases and V 2 bases, and 14 bases lay outside the gene matches.

The V gene is TRBV5-6, the J gene TRBJ2-7; 7 nucleotides line up with TRBD1. Trimming cost V 5 bases and J 0 bases; bases outside gene matches: 8. This CDR3 contains 15 residues. Germline V gives CDR1 SGHDT, CDR2 YYEEEE. The CDR3 is CASSPGQVSSYEQYF. The CDR3 DNA sequence: TGTGCCAGCAGTCCTGGACAGGTTAGCTCCTACGAGCAGTACTTC.

This chain joins TRBV5-4 and TRBJ1-2; 9 positions match TRBD1. Germline V gives CDR1 SGHNT, CDR2 YYREEE (reference sequence). V trimming: 4 bases; J trimming: 4 bases; junction bases outside the gene matches: 5. The CDR3 runs 14 residues. CDR3 residues: CASSAGQGRYGYTF. The CDR3 region has the DNA TGTGCCAGCAGCGCGGGACAGGGACGCTATGGCTACACCTTC. Full variable domain (rest looked up from reference TRBV5-4 and TRBJ1-2): ETGVTQSPTHLIKTRGQQVTLRCSSQSGHNTVSWYQQALGQGPQFIFQYYREEENGRGNFPPRFSGLQFPNYSSELNVNALELDDSALYLCASSAGQGRYGYTFGSGTRLTVV.

The rearrangement uses TRBV7-9 and TRBJ1-2; D is unclear. This CDR3 spans 13 amino acids. The germline CDR1 and CDR2 sequences are SEHNR and FQNEAQ (reference sequence). Trimming left V 3 bases short and J 8 bases short, with 13 bases between. This CDR3 is CASSFRERGGYTF. The CDR3 DNA sequence: TGTGCCAGCAGCTTTCGAGAAAGAGGGGGCTACACCTTC.

V usage is TRBV30 and J usage is TRBJ1-4; D may be TRBD1 (5 bases). This CDR3 comprises 13 residues. Germline V gene lookup returns CDR1 GTSNPN and CDR2 SVGIG (reference sequence). The V gene lost 8 bases and the J gene lost 6 bases, with 16 bases spanning the gap. Here the CDR3 DNA reads TGTGCCCTGGAAAAGGGGTTACATGAAAAACTGTTTTTT. This encodes CALEKGLHEKLFF.

The rearrangement uses TRBV4-1 and TRBJ1-2, with D perhaps matching TRBD1 (5 bases). Per germline, CDR1 MGHRA and CDR2 YSYEKL. The CDR3 is 20 residues long. V was pared by 0 bases and J by 1 base, with 24 bases between. The CDR3 nucleotides read TGCGCCAGCAGCCAAGATCCTCAGGATGAAGGGGTCCTCTTTAACTATGGCTACACCTTC. Amino acid sequence: CASSQDPQDEGVLFNYGYTF.

The rearrangement joins TRBV27 to TRBJ1-1, with 8 bases that match TRBD1. Germline loops: CDR1 MNHEY, CDR2 SMNVEV (reference sequence). With V trimmed by 2 bases and J by 0 bases, 8 bases remained unmatched. This CDR3 spans 17 amino acids. CDR3 loop: CASSLKAGGNLNTEAFF. The CDR3 DNA reads TGTGCCAGCAGTTTAAAGGCAGGGGGCAACTTGAACACTGAAGCTTTCTTT.

This clone has just one count. The chain joins TRBV18 to TRBJ2-1; 7 nucleotides line up with TRBD1. The ends lost 2 bases at V and 4 bases at J; junction bases unmatched: 17. The V gene's germline CDR1 is KGHSH and CDR2 LQKENI. This CDR3 is 19 amino acids long. DNA for the CDR3: TGTGCCAGCTCACCAGGCCAGGGGGTCCCGTCCACTCCGTACAATGAGCAGTTCTTC. Translated: CASSPGQGVPSTPYNEQFF. Together with reference TRBV18 and TRBJ2-1, the CDR3 gives the full variable domain: NAGVMQNPRHLVRRRGQEARLRCSPMKGHSHVYWYRQLPEEGLKFMVYLQKENIIDESGMPKERFSAEFPKEGPSILRIQQVVRGDSAAYFCASSPGQGVPSTPYNEQFFGPGTRLTVL.

The chain joins TRBV4-3 to TRBJ2-2, with 8 bases fitting TRBD2. Germline V gene data show CDR1 as LGHNA and CDR2 as YSLEER. The CDR3 is made up of 16 amino acids. The V gene end was trimmed by 1 base and the J gene end by 4 bases; junction bases not matched to a gene: 5. The CDR3 DNA reads as TGCGCCAGCAGCCAAGGCGGGAGGCGGGGCACCGGGGAGCTGTTTTTT. It specifies CASSQGGRRGTGELFF.

CDR3 amino acids: CASSSNRGANQPQHF. CDR3 nucleotides: TGTGCCAGCAGCTCGAACAGGGGCGCGAATCAGCCCCAGCATTTT. V and J are TRBV7-8 and TRBJ1-5; 7 bases match TRBD1. The ends lost 4 bases at V and 4 bases at J; junction bases unmatched: 7. The CDR3 is 15 amino acids. Germline V gives CDR1 SGHVS, CDR2 FQNEAQ.

The CDR3 spells CASSPPGRGWYGYTF. The CDR3 DNA reads TGTGCCAGCAGTCCCCCCGGCAGGGGTTGGTATGGCTACACCTTC. The chain combines TRBV25-1 with TRBJ1-2, with D possibly being TRBD1 (6 bases). The CDR3 covers 15 residues. Germline CDR1 and CDR2: MGHDK and SYGVNS. The V and J ends lost 5 bases and 5 bases respectively, with 18 bases between them.

This sequence joins TRBV2 and TRBJ1-1; the D is unclear. The CDR3 is made up of 15 amino acids. V lost 6 bases and J 5 bases, leaving 19 bases between the germline ends. Germline V gives CDR1 SNHLY, CDR2 FYNNEI. The CDR3 sequence: CASREGAQSYTEAFF. CDR3 DNA: TGTGCCAGCAGGGAGGGTGCACAGAGCTATACTGAAGCTTTCTTT.

The chain links TRBV19 to TRBJ2-6; tentatively, D is TRBD1 (6 bases). The V gene lost 1 base and the J gene lost 2 bases, with 18 bases spanning the gap. Germline V gene lookup returns CDR1 LNHDA and CDR2 SQIVND (reference sequence). The CDR3 runs to 19 residues. Written as DNA, the CDR3 is TGTGCCAGTAGTATAGTTGGCGGACAGAGATTGACTGGGGCCAACGTCCTGACTTTC. It yields the protein CASSIVGGQRLTGANVLTF.

This sequence joins TRBV30 and TRBJ1-1; D gene uncertain. The germline V and J ends were trimmed by 0 bases and 0 bases, with 8 bases remaining between them. The CDR3 is 14 amino acids. The germline V gene encodes CDR1 GTSNPN and CDR2 SVGIG (reference sequence). The CDR3 coding sequence is TGTGCCTGGAGTGTACCCCCGGTGAACACTGAAGCTTTCTTT. Amino acid sequence: CAWSVPPVNTEAFF.

The CDR3 here is CASRGQAQAGANVLTF. The CDR3 DNA follows: TGTGCCAGCAGGGGACAGGCTCAGGCTGGGGCCAACGTCCTGACTTTC. The chain has TRBV11-2 and TRBJ2-6, with 8 bases identical to TRBD1. Germline V gene lookup returns CDR1 SGHAT and CDR2 FQNNGV. The V and J ends lost 6 bases and 2 bases, in that order; junction bases with no gene match: 6. The CDR3 runs 16 residues. Variable domain in full (rest from reference TRBV11-2 and TRBJ2-6): EAGVAQSPRYKIIEKRQSVAFWCNPISGHATLYWYQQILGQGPKLLIQFQNNGVVDDSQLPKDRFSAERLKGVDSTLKIQPAKLEDSAVYLCASRGQAQAGANVLTFGAGSRLTVL.

The rearrangement joins TRBV20-1 to TRBJ2-3; perhaps TRBD1 as D (5 bases). CDR1 is DFQATT, CDR2 SNEGSKA, per germline (reference sequence). The length of the CDR3 is 11 residues. V dropped 6 bases and J dropped 5 bases, with 9 bases sitting between them. The CDR3 sequence: CSASQGDTQYF. The CDR3 DNA sequence: TGCAGTGCCAGTCAGGGAGATACGCAGTATTTT.

The chain joins TRBV7-2 to TRBJ2-5; the match to TRBD2 covers 8 bases. V gave up 1 base and J gave up 5 bases; unmatched junction bases: 9. The CDR3 length is 16 residues. Germline-derived CDR1 and CDR2 are SGHTA and FQGNSA. The CDR3, as DNA: TGTGCCAGCAGCTTAGAACTTTTCGGGGGGGTGGAGACCCAGTACTTC. Residues: CASSLELFGGVETQYF.

The chain combines TRBV11-2 with TRBJ2-5, with 12 bases lining up with TRBD2. The junction had 9 bases not matched to a gene; V was cut back by 5 bases and J by 5 bases. The CDR3 covers 16 residues. Germline values: CDR1 SGHAT, CDR2 FQNNGV. CDR3 coding DNA: TGTGCCAGCAGCCCTTACGGACTAGCGGGAAGGGAGACCCAGTACTTC. Protein product: CASSPYGLAGRETQYF.

This chain connects TRBV4-2 to TRBJ1-4; TRBD1 matches at 7 bases. Looked up from germline, CDR1 is LGHNA and CDR2 is YNFKEQ. This CDR3 has 15 amino acids. After removal of 0 bases from V and 8 bases from J, the junction contained 6 bases not matched to a gene. The CDR3 DNA follows: TGTGCCAGCAGCCAAGAACCGACAGGGAGCGAAAAACTGTTTTTT. Encoded protein: CASSQEPTGSEKLFF.

The chain links TRBV7-8 to TRBJ2-7; 7 bases agree with TRBD1. Germline V gene sequence: CDR1 SGHVS, CDR2 FQNEAQ. This CDR3 has 14 residues. Losses at the gene ends were 1 base for V and 4 bases for J; bases not matched to a gene: 4. The CDR3 region has the DNA TGTGCCAGCAGCTTAGGCCAGGGGGTATACGAGCAGTACTTC. Its translation is CASSLGQGVYEQYF.

V and J are TRBV25-1 and TRBJ1-1; D might be TRBD1 (6 bases). Germline V gene sequence: CDR1 MGHDK, CDR2 SYGVNS. Trimming pared 6 bases from V and 1 base from J, leaving 15 bases between. The CDR3 sequence is 15 residues long. The CDR3 spells CASSPRTDKNTEAFF. CDR3 DNA sequence: TGTGCCAGCAGCCCCCGGACAGATAAGAACACTGAAGCTTTCTTT.

The chain carries TRBV13 and TRBJ2-1, with D possibly matching TRBD1 (5 bases). Between the trimmed V and J ends, which lost 4 bases and 5 bases, there was a span of 15 bases. The CDR3 is 15 residues long. Per germline, CDR1 PRHDT and CDR2 FYEKMQ (reference sequence). The CDR3 sequence: CASSSDQGFDNEQFF. Here the CDR3 DNA reads TGTGCCAGCAGCTCGGATCAGGGTTTCGACAATGAGCAGTTCTTC.

The gene calls are TRBV27 and TRBJ2-7; weak D call: TRBD1 (5 bases). The CDR3 length is 14 residues. V was shortened by 5 bases and J by 2 bases, with 13 bases between the two germline ends. Looked up from germline, CDR1 is MNHEY and CDR2 is SMNVEV (reference sequence). As DNA, the CDR3 is TGTGCCAGCAGTCTAAAGACAGAGACCTACGAGCAGTACTTC. Residues: CASSLKTETYEQYF.

The count of this clone is one. The chain links TRBV5-1 to TRBJ2-2, with D possibly TRBD2 on 6 matching bases. The germline gives CDR1 SGHRS, CDR2 YFSETQ. This CDR3 has 16 residues. V gave up 0 bases and J gave up 0 bases, with 9 bases separating them. The CDR3 DNA reads TGCGCCAGCAGCTTGGATCCGGGGGCGAACACCGGGGAGCTGTTTTTT. Amino acids: CASSLDPGANTGELFF. Supplemented by reference TRBV5-1 and TRBJ2-2, the full variable domain reads KAGVTQTPRYLIKTRGQQVTLSCSPISGHRSVSWYQQTPGQGLQFLFEYFSETQRNKGNFPGRFSGRQFSNSRSEMNVSTLELGDSALYLCASSLDPGANTGELFFGEGSRLTVL.

The chain carries TRBV2 and TRBJ2-3, with 9 bases that match TRBD1. Looked up from germline, CDR1 is SNHLY and CDR2 is FYNNEI. The CDR3 is 17 residues long. The V and J ends lost 6 bases and 4 bases, in that order; junction bases with no gene match: 14. CDR3 protein: CASRKSRDRVLADTQYF. In nucleotides, the CDR3 is TGTGCCAGCAGGAAAAGTCGGGACAGGGTTTTGGCAGATACGCAGTATTTT.